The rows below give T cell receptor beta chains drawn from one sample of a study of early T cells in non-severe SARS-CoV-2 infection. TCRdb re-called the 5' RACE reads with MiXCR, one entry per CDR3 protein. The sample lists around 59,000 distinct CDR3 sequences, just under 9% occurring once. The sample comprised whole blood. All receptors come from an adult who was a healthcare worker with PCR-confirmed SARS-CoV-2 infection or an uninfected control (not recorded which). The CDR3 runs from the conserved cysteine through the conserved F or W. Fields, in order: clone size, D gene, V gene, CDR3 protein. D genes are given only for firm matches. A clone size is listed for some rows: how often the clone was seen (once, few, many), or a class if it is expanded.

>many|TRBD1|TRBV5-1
CASSLGGTGSYEQYF
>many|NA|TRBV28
CASSWGGGPRSETQYF
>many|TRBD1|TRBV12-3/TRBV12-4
CASSHGQGEAFF
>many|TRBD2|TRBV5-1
CASSLTGLGWYNEQFF
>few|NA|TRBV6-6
CASSSPTDYEQYF
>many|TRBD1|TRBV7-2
CASRPTGGWTGELFF
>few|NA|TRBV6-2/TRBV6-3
CASTPAYRNYGYTF
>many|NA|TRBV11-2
CASSRLSSYNEQFF
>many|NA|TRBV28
CASSLLGGAGSAFF
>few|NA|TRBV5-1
CASSLGNPGNEQFF
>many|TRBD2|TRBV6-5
CASSQGLAGGGRGELFF
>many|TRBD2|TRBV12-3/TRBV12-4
CASSERTSGNYEQYF
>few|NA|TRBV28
CASRSSENTIYF
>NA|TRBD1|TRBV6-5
CASSPGTANEKLFF
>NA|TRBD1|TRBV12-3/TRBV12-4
CASSEQGAAKKNIQYF
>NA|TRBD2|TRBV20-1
CSARLAGKETQYF
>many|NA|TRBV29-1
CSVAGQGTEAFF
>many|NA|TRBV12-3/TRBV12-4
CASSLIAGNYGYTF
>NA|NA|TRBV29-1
CSVEDRSYEQYF
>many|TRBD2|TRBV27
CASSLRVQRDRDNEQFF
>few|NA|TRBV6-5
CASRLGTGELFF
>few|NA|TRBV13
CASSYPLGEQFF
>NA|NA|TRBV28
CASMGDGLYEQYF
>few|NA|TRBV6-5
CASRPSTGAYEQYF
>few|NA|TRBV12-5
CASGLVPGDTQYF
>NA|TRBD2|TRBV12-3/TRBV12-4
CASSLRGRARDTQYF
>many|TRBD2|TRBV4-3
CASSQDLAADTQYF
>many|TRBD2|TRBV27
CASSVAGGLNEQYF
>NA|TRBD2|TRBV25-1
CASSAITGGITDTQYF